One sample yielded the 20 T cell receptor beta chains listed below, sequenced in a study of early T cells in non-severe SARS-CoV-2 infection. MiXCR, applied by TCRdb to the 5' RACE reads, yields one record per CDR3 protein. This repertoire shows just over 60,000 distinct CDR3 sequences, approximately 9% found once; its top ten account for 1.2%. The source material was whole blood. The receptors here all came from an adult who was a healthcare worker with PCR-confirmed SARS-CoV-2 infection or an uninfected control (not recorded which).

The CDR3 DNA follows: TGTGCTAGTGGTTTGGGGACAGCCAGCTCTGGAAACACCATATATTTT. Translating gives CASGLGTASSGNTIYF. This rearrangement joins TRBV12-5 to TRBJ1-3; tentative D call: TRBD1 (6 bases). Looked up from germline, CDR1 is LGHNT and CDR2 is FRNRAP. The CDR3 runs to 16 residues. V lost 1 base and J 0 bases, leaving 10 bases between the germline ends.

There are many counts of this clonotype. The chain couples TRBV5-1 to TRBJ1-2, with D tentatively TRBD1 (5 bases). Between the trimmed V and J ends, which lost 4 bases and 4 bases, there was a span of 17 bases. The CDR3 extends over 15 amino acids. Looked up from germline, CDR1 is SGHRS and CDR2 is YFSETQ. CDR3 sequence (DNA): TGCGCCAGCAGCCCCTTACAGGATGCGGGCTATGGCTACACCTTC. Translating it yields CASSPLQDAGYGYTF.

This clonotype occurred a few times. The chain links TRBV29-1 to TRBJ2-5; TRBD1 might be the D (5 bases). The CDR3 has 13 amino acids. Trimming cost V 8 bases and J 1 base, with 14 bases left between them. Germline CDR1 and CDR2: SQVTM and ANQGSEA. CDR3 protein: CSSCWGLQETQYF. The CDR3 DNA reads as TGCAGCTCATGTTGGGGCCTCCAAGAGACCCAGTACTTC.

The table lists this clonotype with many counts. The chain couples TRBV10-2 to TRBJ2-4; 7 bases are a match to TRBD2. Trimming removed 8 bases from V and 5 bases from J; junction bases left unmatched: 12. The CDR3 is made up of 15 amino acids. Germline V gene lookup returns CDR1 WSHSY and CDR2 SAAADI. The CDR3 DNA reads as TGCGCCAGCCGAGAGGGTGTAGCGGGCCAAAACATTCAGTACTTC. It codes for CASREGVAGQNIQYF.

This clonotype was detected a few times. The chain carries TRBV7-9 and TRBJ2-2; TRBD1 matches at 10 bases. CDR3 length: 14 amino acids. Germline V CDR1 and CDR2: SEHNR, FQNEAQ (reference sequence). V was pared by 8 bases and J by 3 bases, with 3 bases of the junction left unmatched. The CDR3 region is CASRQGADTGELFF. CDR3 nucleotide sequence: TGTGCCAGCCGACAGGGGGCTGACACCGGGGAGCTGTTTTTT. Supplemented by reference TRBV7-9 and TRBJ2-2, the full variable domain reads DTGVSQNPRHKITKRGQNVTFRCDPISEHNRLYWYRQTLGQGPEFLTYFQNEAQLEKSRLLSDRFSAERPKGSFSTLEIQRTEQGDSAMYLCASRQGADTGELFFGEGSRLTVL.

This clonotype came up a few times. The chain links TRBV6-1 to TRBJ2-2; either TRBD1 or TRBD2 may fit D (6 bases each). The ends were cut back, 8 bases at V and 1 base at J, with 17 bases in the middle. The CDR3 runs 16 residues. Germline V lookup: CDR1 MNHNS, CDR2 SASEGT. The CDR3 DNA reads TGTGCCAGCCCTAATCCTGGGGGGCGGAACACCGGGGAGCTGTTTTTT. As protein: CASPNPGGRNTGELFF.

V usage is TRBV7-6 and J usage is TRBJ2-5, with 8 bases aligning to TRBD2. Germline loops: CDR1 SGHVS, CDR2 FNYEAQ. CDR3 length equals 19 residues. V was pared by 5 bases and J by 4 bases, with 21 bases of the junction left unmatched. The CDR3 is CASSEPPAFTGGGRETQYF. The CDR3 DNA sequence: TGTGCCAGCAGCGAACCTCCCGCCTTTACCGGGGGGGGACGAGAGACCCAGTACTTC.

Note on this clonotype: The germline gene is not matched at one end of the junction; a read error may be the cause. CDR3 nucleotides: TGTGCCAGCAGCCTAGCTGGAAACACCGTATATTTT. It is translated as CASSLAGNTVYF. The chain combines TRBV12-3 or TRBV12-4 with TRBJ1-3; unclear D gene. This CDR3 spans 12 amino acids.

This clonotype was detected ten times or more. This rearrangement joins TRBV15 to TRBJ2-7; no firm D call. CDR1 and CDR2 from the germline V gene are LNHNV and YYDKDF (reference sequence). There are 13 residues in the CDR3. V was trimmed by 0 bases and J by 2 bases, leaving 5 bases between them. Written as DNA, the CDR3 is TGTGCCACCAGCAGAGAAGTTACCTACGAGCAGTACGTC. It codes for CATSREVTYEQYV.

This clonotype was seen a few times. V is TRBV4-1 and J is TRBJ1-1; maybe TRBD1 (6 bases). CDR3 length: 15 amino acids. V was pared by 3 bases and J by 3 bases, with 14 bases between. The germline CDR1 and CDR2 sequences are MGHRA and YSYEKL. CDR3 DNA: TGCGCCAGCAGCCACCCACAGGGCGCCGACACTGAAGCTTTCTTT. This codes for CASSHPQGADTEAFF.

The sample holds a few counts of this clonotype. V and J are TRBV7-2 and TRBJ2-4; 8 nucleotides match TRBD2. This CDR3 has 16 amino acids. V shed 4 bases, J shed 8 bases, and the junction held 13 bases outside the gene matches. Germline loops: CDR1 SGHTA, CDR2 FQGNSA. The CDR3 loop reads CASSSPGRGGRDIQYF. CDR3 nucleotides: TGTGCCAGCAGCTCCCCCGGACGGGGGGGCCGAGACATTCAGTACTTC.

This clonotype was counted only a few times. The chain couples TRBV6-6 to TRBJ2-7, with 9 bases matching TRBD1. J gave up 0 bases and V 2 bases, and 8 bases lay outside the gene matches. This CDR3 has 17 residues. Germline V CDR1 and CDR2: MNHNY, SVGAGI (reference sequence). The CDR3 region has the DNA TGTGCCAGCAGTTACGCCCAAGGACAGGGGAGCTCCTACGAGCAGTACGTC. Translated, it gives CASSYAQGQGSSYEQYV.

This chain links TRBV6-4 with TRBJ1-1; D unresolved. This CDR3 is built from 14 residues. V gave up 6 bases and J gave up 1 base, with 12 bases separating them. Germline V gives CDR1 MRHNA, CDR2 SNTAGT. CDR3 protein: CASSPQPRNTEAFF. The CDR3 DNA follows: TGTGCCAGCAGCCCACAGCCCAGGAACACTGAAGCTTTCTTT.

The rearrangement uses TRBV6-6 and TRBJ2-6; 10 nucleotides match TRBD1. There are 17 residues in the CDR3. CDR1 MNHNY and CDR2 SVGAGI come from the germline V gene (reference sequence). Trimming cost V 7 bases and J 0 bases; bases outside gene matches: 6. The CDR3 bases are TGTGCCAGCACCGGGGGACAGGGGTCCTCTGGGGCCAACGTCCTGACTTTC. Translated: CASTGGQGSSGANVLTF.

There are a few counts of this clonotype. The J gene is TRBJ2-2, the V gene TRBV11-2; TRBD1 is a possible D gene (5 bases). V lost 5 bases, J lost 9 bases, and 13 bases lay in between. This CDR3 contains 13 residues. Germline values: CDR1 SGHAT, CDR2 FQNNGV. CDR3 amino acids: CASSPGFGRELFF. The CDR3 DNA reads as TGTGCCAGCAGCCCAGGGTTCGGGCGGGAGCTGTTTTTT.

The table lists this clonotype with a few counts. The rearrangement uses TRBV5-4 and TRBJ1-3; 10 bases agree with TRBD1. The trim removed 2 bases at V and 2 bases at J, leaving 1 base unmatched. The CDR3 sequence is 15 residues long. The germline V gene encodes CDR1 SGHNT and CDR2 YYREEE (reference sequence). The CDR3 here is CASSFDRGPGNTIYF. The CDR3 DNA follows: TGTGCCAGCAGCTTTGACAGGGGGCCTGGAAACACCATATATTTT.

This clonotype showed up just a few times. The chain combines TRBV4-1 with TRBJ1-1, with D unresolved. V was trimmed by 0 bases and J by 2 bases, leaving 13 bases between them. The CDR3 totals 16 residues. The V gene's germline CDR1 is MGHRA and CDR2 YSYEKL. CDR3 DNA sequence: TGCGCCAGCAGCCAAGATATTTTAGGGCTCAACACTGAAGCTTTCTTT. Protein: CASSQDILGLNTEAFF.

The chain couples TRBV5-6 to TRBJ1-1; D is unclear. CDR1 is SGHDT and CDR2 is YYEEEE in the germline V gene. The V end was cut by 1 base, the J end by 6 bases, with 10 bases between. The CDR3 length is 13 residues. In DNA form, the CDR3 reads TGTGCCAGCAGCTTGACGGGGATCCCTGAAGCTTTCTTT. This gives the protein CASSLTGIPEAFF.

This clonotype was counted at least ten times. The rearrangement links TRBV10-1 to TRBJ2-2, with D maybe TRBD1 (6 bases). With 6 bases removed from V and 1 base from J, the gap between germline ends came to 9 bases. Germline CDR1 and CDR2: WNHNN and SYGVQD (reference sequence). The CDR3 totals 14 residues. This CDR3 is CASRQDRNTGELFF. The CDR3 DNA reads TGCGCCAGCAGACAGGACAGGAACACCGGGGAGCTGTTTTTT.

The V call is TRBV9, the J call TRBJ1-4; tentatively, D is TRBD1 (5 bases). The germline V gene encodes CDR1 SGDLS and CDR2 YYNGEE. The V gene lost 1 base and the J gene lost 6 bases, with 10 bases spanning the gap. The CDR3 sequence is 14 residues long. CDR3 region: CASSVQGADEKLFF. The CDR3 coding sequence is TGTGCCAGCAGCGTACAGGGAGCGGATGAAAAACTGTTTTTT.